The 28 T cell receptor beta chains reported below all come from one sample, sequenced in a study of CD8+ T cells in alopecia areata. cDNA prepared by RNA extraction and subsequent reverse transcription served as the template for sequencing. Repertoires were generated with immunoSEQ multiplex PCR, while TCRdb's copy carries only in-frame clones and drops some. The sample carries more than 200,000 clones, 67% recorded once. The source was CD4+ T cells sorted from blood, collected at week 0. Source of these receptors: a human donor with alopecia areata.

This rearrangement joins TRBV27 to TRBJ1-4; no clear D gene. Germline V gene lookup returns CDR1 MNHEY and CDR2 SMNVEV (reference sequence). Trimming left V 6 bases short and J 7 bases short, with 12 bases between. CDR3 length equals 13 residues. DNA of the CDR3: TGTGCCAGCAGATCCCGGGAAGGTGAAAAACTGTTTTTT. Residues: CASRSREGEKLFF. The full variable domain, its missing parts supplied by reference TRBV27 and TRBJ1-4, is EAQVTQNPRYLITVTGKKLTVTCSQNMNHEYMSWYRQDPGLGLRQIYYSMNVEVTDKGDVPEGYKVSRKEKRNFPLILESPSPNQTSLYFCASRSREGEKLFFGSGTQLSVL.

J is TRBJ2-7 and V is TRBV25-1; D is unresolved. V lost 3 bases and J lost 5, with 8 bases in between. Germline V gene lookup returns CDR1 MGHDK and CDR2 SYGVNS. The CDR3 is 12 residues long. The CDR3 DNA is TGTGCCAGCAGTGACAAGGTCCACGAGCAGTACTTC. This codes for CASSDKVHEQYF.

V and J are TRBV29-1 and TRBJ2-1; TRBD2 matches at 11 bases. Trimming cost V 6 bases and J 0 bases; bases outside gene matches: 4. The CDR3 consists of 15 residues. Germline V gene data show CDR1 as SQVTM and CDR2 as ANQGSEA. CDR3 amino acids: CSVELAGGSYNEQFF. The CDR3 DNA follows: TGCAGCGTAGAGCTAGCGGGGGGCTCCTACAATGAGCAGTTCTTC.

The chain employs TRBV12-5 and TRBJ1-1, with D tentatively TRBD1 (5 bases). V was cut by 3 bases and J by 7 bases, with 12 bases left in between. The germline CDR1 and CDR2 sequences are LGHNT and FRNRAP. CDR3 length equals 13 residues. DNA of the CDR3: TGTGCTAGTGGTTTCGCCCCGACAGTTGAAGCTTTCTTT. It specifies CASGFAPTVEAFF.

This clone was detected only a few times. This chain connects TRBV9 to TRBJ2-1, with 9 bases fitting TRBD2. This CDR3 spans 15 amino acids. Germline V gene sequence: CDR1 SGDLS, CDR2 YYNGEE. The trim removed 0 bases at V and 8 bases at J, leaving 6 bases unmatched. The CDR3 nucleotides read TGTGCCAGCAGCGTAGCCCCACTAGCGGGCGATGAGCAGTTCTTC. Its protein product is CASSVAPLAGDEQFF.

V gene TRBV30 combines with J gene TRBJ2-3; D remains unclear. Germline V lookup: CDR1 GTSNPN, CDR2 SVGIG (reference sequence). The CDR3 has 10 residues. The CDR3 region is CGVGADTQYF. CDR3 DNA sequence: TGTGGTGTGGGCGCAGATACGCAGTATTTT. Full variable domain (rest looked up from reference TRBV30 and TRBJ2-3): SQTIHQWPATLVQPVGSPLSLECTVEGTSNPNLYWYRQAAGRGLQLLFYSVGIGQISSEVPQNLSASRPQDRQFILSSKKLLLSDSGFYLCGVGADTQYFGPGTRLTVL.

This chain connects TRBV29-1 to TRBJ2-3; TRBD2 matches 10 bases. From germline, CDR1 is SQVTM and CDR2 ANQGSEA. The CDR3 spans 14 residues. V lost 8 bases, J lost 6 bases, and 11 bases stayed unmatched. As DNA, the CDR3 is TGCAGCATAACTAGCGGGACCACAGTGGATACGCAGTATTTT. Amino acids: CSITSGTTVDTQYF.

The V call is TRBV27, the J call TRBJ1-6, with 7 bases fitting TRBD1. The CDR3 extends over 17 amino acids. Looked up from germline, CDR1 is MNHEY and CDR2 is SMNVEV (reference sequence). After removal of 2 bases from V and 0 bases from J, the junction contained 4 bases not matched to a gene. The CDR3 DNA reads as TGTGCCAGCAGTTTAATTGGGGACAGCTCCTATAATTCACCCCTCCACTTT. This codes for CASSLIGDSSYNSPLHF.

The CDR3 coding sequence is TGTGCCAGCAGCACTAGCGGGTACACAGATACGCAGTATTTT. It is translated as CASSTSGYTDTQYF. V gene TRBV9 combines with J gene TRBJ2-3; 9 bases are shared with TRBD2. Losses at the gene ends were 4 bases for V and 2 bases for J; bases not matched to a gene: 2. Germline CDR1 is SGDLS and CDR2 is YYNGEE. This CDR3 has 14 residues.

The chain links TRBV13 to TRBJ2-3; D remains unclear. The CDR3 sequence is 13 residues long. The V gene lost 3 bases and the J gene lost 1 base, with 5 bases spanning the gap. CDR1 and CDR2 from the germline V gene are PRHDT and FYEKMQ (reference sequence). This chain's CDR3 is CASSFSRTDTQYF. CDR3 in DNA: TGTGCCAGCAGCTTCTCTCGCACAGATACGCAGTATTTT.

The J gene is TRBJ2-3, the V gene TRBV5-1; TRBD2 is a possible D gene (7 bases). Germline V gene data show CDR1 as SGHRS and CDR2 as YFSETQ. The germline V and J ends were trimmed by 3 bases and 6 bases, with 20 bases remaining between them. The CDR3 consists of 16 residues. The CDR3 nucleotides read TGCGCCAGCAGCTCCCTGGCGGCGGGGGCAAGGGATACGCAGTATTTT. Its translation: CASSSLAAGARDTQYF.

This rearrangement joins TRBV29-1 to TRBJ2-5; possibly TRBD1 for D (6 bases). The CDR3 contains 12 residues. In germline, CDR1 is SQVTM, CDR2 ANQGSEA. V was shortened by 7 bases and J by 1 base, with 10 bases between the two germline ends. This CDR3 reads CSARGPQETQYF. The CDR3 coding sequence is TGCAGCGCCAGGGGCCCCCAAGAGACCCAGTACTTC.

V is TRBV7-2 and J is TRBJ1-1; D is ambiguous. The CDR3 consists of 13 residues. The germline V gene encodes CDR1 SGHTA and CDR2 FQGNSA. Trimming stripped 1 base from V and 6 bases from J, with 9 bases between. Here the CDR3 reads CASSLGDTSEAFF. The CDR3 DNA is TGTGCCAGCAGCTTAGGCGACACGTCTGAAGCTTTCTTT.

V usage is TRBV29-1 and J usage is TRBJ1-4, with a tentative D call TRBD1 (5 bases). V was shortened by 5 bases and J by 5 bases, with 18 bases between the two germline ends. Germline lookup yields CDR1 SQVTM and CDR2 ANQGSEA. The CDR3 sequence is 15 residues long. The CDR3 loop is CSVLPLQGANEKLFF. In DNA form, the CDR3 reads TGCAGCGTTCTTCCTTTGCAGGGCGCAAATGAAAAACTGTTTTTT. The variable domain in full, with the rest retrieved from reference TRBV29-1 and TRBJ1-4, is SAVISQKPSRDICQRGTSLTIQCQVDSQVTMMFWYRQQPGQSLTLIATANQGSEATYESGFVIDKFPISRPNLTFSTLTVSNMSPEDSSIYLCSVLPLQGANEKLFFGSGTQLSVL.

This clone was observed a handful of times. This sample also contains other DNA sequences that code for the same CDR3. This rearrangement joins TRBV18 to TRBJ2-5; the D is unclear. This CDR3 comprises 13 residues. CDR1 and CDR2 from the germline V gene are KGHSH and LQKENI. V was clipped by 3 bases and J by 4 bases, with 9 bases between them. The CDR3 loop is CASSPNGRETQYF. The CDR3 DNA reads TGTGCCAGCTCACCCAACGGCAGAGAGACCCAGTACTTC. The variable domain in full, completed from reference TRBV18 and TRBJ2-5, reads NAGVMQNPRHLVRRRGQEARLRCSPMKGHSHVYWYRQLPEEGLKFMVYLQKENIIDESGMPKERFSAEFPKEGPSILRIQQVVRGDSAAYFCASSPNGRETQYFGPGTRLLVL.

Here the CDR3 DNA reads TGTGCCAGCAGTGACGGGCAGGGGATGAAGCAGTACTTC. Translated: CASSDGQGMKQYF. The chain recombines TRBV2 with TRBJ2-7; possibly TRBD1 for D (6 bases). Germline-derived CDR1 and CDR2 are SNHLY and FYNNEI. V was cut by 3 bases and J by 8 bases, with 14 bases left in between. This CDR3 has 13 amino acids.

About this clone itself: Mismatch with germline at one junction end may stem from a read error. The chain has TRBV10-3 and TRBJ1-2; TRBD1 is a possible D gene (5 bases). This CDR3 comprises 13 residues. Germline CDR1 and CDR2: ENHRY and SYGVKD. The CDR3 region is CAITEAGAYGYTF. The CDR3 nucleotides are TGTGCCATCACTGAGGCTGGGGCGTATGGCTACACCTTC.

This chain links TRBV5-6 with TRBJ1-1; tentative D call: TRBD1 (5 bases). Germline CDR1 reads SGHDT; CDR2 reads YYEEEE. Trimming stripped 4 bases from V and 1 base from J, with 14 bases between. The CDR3 is 15 residues long. This CDR3 reads CASSLWGDRNTEAFF. As DNA, the CDR3 is TGTGCCAGCAGCCTGTGGGGTGACAGGAACACTGAAGCTTTCTTT.

This clone was counted a few times. The J gene is TRBJ1-4, the V gene TRBV29-1; TRBD1 might be the D (6 bases). Germline CDR1 is SQVTM and CDR2 is ANQGSEA. The CDR3 loop spans 12 amino acids. V was trimmed by 3 bases and J by 8 bases, leaving 10 bases between them. CDR3 sequence (DNA): TGCAGCGTTGAGTCCGACAGGGAAAAACTGTTTTTT. Translated: CSVESDREKLFF.

This clone was picked up one time. This chain uses TRBV6-6 with TRBJ2-7, with D uncertain. The CDR3 has 13 residues. Germline assignment: CDR1 MNHNY and CDR2 SVGAGI (reference sequence). V lost 7 bases and J lost 0, with 10 bases in between. The CDR3 sequence is CASISGTSYEQYF. As DNA, the CDR3 is TGTGCCAGCATTTCGGGCACCTCCTACGAGCAGTACTTC.

This clone was detected a few times. This sequence joins TRBV29-1 and TRBJ2-1; 7 nucleotides agree with TRBD1. Germline loops: CDR1 SQVTM, CDR2 ANQGSEA. The CDR3 contains 13 residues. The V and J ends lost 7 bases and 2 bases, in that order; junction bases with no gene match: 5. The CDR3 region has the DNA TGCAGCGCTCGACAGGGAACCTACAATGAGCAGTTCTTC. As protein: CSARQGTYNEQFF.

The chain recombines TRBV7-2 with TRBJ2-3; D is uncertain. The germline V gene has CDR1 SGHTA and CDR2 FQGNSA. This CDR3 comprises 13 residues. Between the trimmed V and J ends, which lost 6 bases and 4 bases, there was a span of 11 bases. The CDR3 bases are TGTGCCAGCAGGCCCGGTGGGTCAGATACGCAGTATTTT. This sequence encodes CASRPGGSDTQYF.

The genes are TRBV30 and TRBJ2-3; 7 bases align to TRBD1. V shed 1 base, J shed 2 bases, and the junction held 3 bases outside the gene matches. CDR3 length equals 14 residues. CDR1 is GTSNPN and CDR2 is SVGIG in the germline V gene (reference sequence). The CDR3 region is CAWSEGQYTDTQYF. In DNA, the CDR3 is TGTGCCTGGAGTGAGGGACAGTACACAGATACGCAGTATTTT.

This clone was recorded a few times. The J gene is TRBJ2-2, the V gene TRBV7-2, with TRBD2 identical over 7 bases. The germline CDR1 and CDR2 sequences are SGHTA and FQGNSA. The CDR3 extends over 15 amino acids. V lost 5 bases and J lost 7; bases outside the gene matches: 10. The CDR3 DNA follows: TGTGCCAGCAGCCCACGCCGGCGGGGGAACGGGGAGCTGTTTTTT. Its protein product is CASSPRRRGNGELFF.

The chain joins TRBV25-1 to TRBJ2-1; D may be TRBD1 or TRBD2 (5 bases each). Germline-derived CDR1 and CDR2 are MGHDK and SYGVNS. The germline V and J ends were trimmed by 3 bases and 7 bases, with 19 bases remaining between them. This CDR3 has 16 amino acids. This CDR3 reads CASSDPFGAVDNEQFF. In DNA, the CDR3 is TGTGCCAGCAGTGACCCCTTCGGGGCTGTTGATAATGAGCAGTTCTTC.

The V call is TRBV29-1, the J call TRBJ2-2, with 8 nucleotides matching TRBD1. There are 15 residues in the CDR3. Germline assignment: CDR1 SQVTM and CDR2 ANQGSEA. The V and J ends lost 5 bases and 1 base, in that order; junction bases with no gene match: 6. CDR3 in DNA: TGCAGCGTTTTCGGACAGGGCGGGAACACCGGGGAGCTGTTTTTT. This translates into CSVFGQGGNTGELFF.

The chain recombines TRBV29-1 with TRBJ1-1; D gene ambiguous. This CDR3 spans 13 amino acids. Trimming pared 4 bases from V and 4 bases from J, leaving 13 bases between. Germline V gene data show CDR1 as SQVTM and CDR2 as ANQGSEA. The CDR3 sequence: CSVVFGVSTEAFF. The DNA for the CDR3 is TGCAGCGTTGTTTTTGGAGTTTCCACTGAAGCTTTCTTT.

This clone has more than one count but fewer than ten. V is TRBV6-5 and J is TRBJ1-1; 10 positions match TRBD1. This CDR3 contains 13 residues. CDR1 is MNHEY and CDR2 is SVGAGI in the germline V gene. The V and J ends lost 6 bases and 4 bases, in that order; junction bases with no gene match: 2. The CDR3 region is CASRTGGRTEAFF. The CDR3 DNA reads as TGTGCCAGCAGGACAGGGGGCCGCACTGAAGCTTTCTTT.